Each of the 7 T cell receptor beta chains below was sequenced from the same sample in a study of blood T cells in healthy people across ages. With a J-beta primer mix and a sample-barcoded 5' primer, a second PCR ran roughly 7 to 11 cycles. One entry per CDR3 protein, called by TCRdb with MiXCR from the 5' RACE reads. The data contain hundreds of thousands of distinct CDR3 sequences, nearly 60% of them singletons. Material: blood. These receptors originate from a man in his thirties or forties in good health.

This clonotype was detected only once. This chain connects TRBV12-3 or TRBV12-4 to TRBJ2-1, with D tentatively TRBD2 (5 bases). Trimming stripped 4 bases from V and 10 bases from J, with 17 bases between. The CDR3 is 14 residues long. Here the CDR3 reads CASSSANVGGEQFF. CDR3 bases: TGTGCCAGCAGTTCTGCTAACGTTGGCGGGGAGCAGTTCTTC.

This chain links TRBV5-1 with TRBJ1-1, with 7 bases fitting TRBD1. The CDR3 is 17 amino acids. Trimming at V came to 5 bases and at J to 0 bases, leaving 13 bases not matched to a gene. Germline CDR1 SGHRS, CDR2 YFSETQ. CDR3 nucleotides: TGCGCCAGCAGATCCCTTGGAGGGGGCGTGCTGAACACTGAAGCTTTCTTT. It yields the protein CASRSLGGGVLNTEAFF.

The chain is built from TRBV18 and TRBJ2-1; unclear D gene. The CDR3 loop spans 11 amino acids. Trimming took 2 bases from V and 8 from J, leaving 4 bases between them. Germline V gives CDR1 KGHSH, CDR2 LQKENI. This CDR3 is CASSPADEQFF. The CDR3 DNA is TGTGCCAGCTCACCAGCGGATGAGCAGTTCTTC.

V gene TRBV21-1 combines with J gene TRBJ2-4; no check of the table's D call, TRBD1, against the DNA was made. TRBV21-1 is deemed a pseudogene. The CDR3 has 16 residues. The CDR3 DNA reads as TGTGCCAGCAGCAAAACCGCCATCCCCCCCAGTGACATTCAGTACTTC. The encoded protein is CASSKTAIPPSDIQYF.

This clonotype was picked up many times. This chain uses TRBV7-2 with TRBJ2-2; D unclear. The CDR3 spans 14 residues. Germline V CDR1 and CDR2: SGHTA, FQGNSA. V lost 4 bases and J lost 2, with 8 bases in between. The chain's CDR3 is CASSYDFNTGELFF. Written as DNA, the CDR3 is TGTGCCAGCAGCTACGACTTTAACACCGGGGAGCTGTTTTTT.

The chain combines TRBV7-2 with TRBJ2-1, with D uncertain. This CDR3 is built from 15 residues. Between the trimmed V and J ends, which lost 6 bases and 6 bases, there was a span of 18 bases. Germline lookup yields CDR1 SGHTA and CDR2 FQGNSA. The CDR3 DNA follows: TGTGCCAGCAGTAATCCCGCGGCATGGGGCAATGAGCAGTTCTTC. Residues: CASSNPAAWGNEQFF.

This chain joins TRBV7-9 and TRBJ2-3; 7 bases line up with TRBD2. The germline V gene encodes CDR1 SEHNR and CDR2 FQNEAQ (reference sequence). This CDR3 is 16 amino acids long. The trim removed 3 bases at V and 6 bases at J, leaving 12 bases unmatched. The CDR3, as DNA: TGTGCCAGCAGCTTCCCCACCGCCGGGGAGGGGGATACGCAGTATTTT. It is translated as CASSFPTAGEGDTQYF.